Listed below are T cell receptor beta chains from one sample, sequenced in a study of T cells after somatic rescue of genetic block. The method was immunoSEQ multiplex PCR; TCRdb's version includes in-frame clones alone and lacks a portion of them. The data hold over 95,000 clones, with just over 90% observed a single time. The sequencing input was peripheral blood mononuclear cells (PBMCs). All receptors derive from a woman between 18 and 30 years old. Each CDR3 is given with its conserved first and last residue. The D gene is left open where the match is weak. Rows may omit the clone size; those that give it use once, few, many or a size class.

clone size: few; J gene: TRBJ1-4; V gene: TRBV19; D gene: TRBD1; CDR3 protein: CASSGQGNEKLFF; CDR3 DNA: TGTGCCAGTAGTGGACAGGGTAATGAAAAACTGTTTTTT
clone size: .; J gene: TRBJ2-6; V gene: TRBV10-3; D gene: .; CDR3 protein: CALSKLGHKEPGANVLTF; CDR3 DNA: TGTGCCCTCAGCAAGTTGGGCCACAAAGAGCCTGGGGCCAACGTCCTGACTTTC
clone size: .; J gene: TRBJ1-1; V gene: TRBV6-4; D gene: .; CDR3 protein: CASTGAGLGRDTEAFF; CDR3 DNA: TGTGCCAGCACGGGGGCAGGGCTAGGTCGGGACACTGAAGCTTTCTTT
clone size: .; J gene: TRBJ2-5; V gene: TRBV18; D gene: .; CDR3 protein: CASSPGGGRETQYF; CDR3 DNA: TGTGCCAGCTCACCAGGGGGGGGCCGAGAGACCCAGTACTTC
clone size: .; J gene: TRBJ2-3; V gene: TRBV30; D gene: .; CDR3 protein: CAWRWRGTNTDTQYF; CDR3 DNA: TGTGCCTGGAGGTGGAGGGGAACCAACACAGATACGCAGTATTTT
clone size: .; J gene: TRBJ1-6; V gene: TRBV28; D gene: .; CDR3 protein: CASPNSGTPNSPLHF; CDR3 DNA: TGTGCCAGTCCAAACTCAGGGACCCCAAATTCACCCCTCCACTTT
clone size: .; J gene: TRBJ2-1; V gene: TRBV28; D gene: TRBD1; CDR3 protein: CASSPPQRQGGYNEQFF; CDR3 DNA: TGTGCCAGCAGTCCGCCTCAAAGACAGGGTGGCTACAATGAGCAGTTCTTC
clone size: few; J gene: TRBJ1-5; V gene: TRBV30; D gene: .; CDR3 protein: CAWDLTRPQPQHF; CDR3 DNA: TGTGCCTGGGATCTTACACGCCCCCAGCCCCAGCATTTT
clone size: few; J gene: TRBJ2-7; V gene: TRBV6-6; D gene: TRBD1; CDR3 protein: CASRDRGALEQYF; CDR3 DNA: TGTGCCAGCCGGGACAGGGGGGCCTTGGAGCAGTACTTC
clone size: .; J gene: TRBJ2-1; V gene: TRBV7-2; D gene: TRBD2; CDR3 protein: CASSLILAGDNEQFF; CDR3 DNA: TGTGCCAGCAGCTTAATACTAGCGGGAGACAATGAGCAGTTCTTC
clone size: .; J gene: TRBJ1-1; V gene: TRBV11-1; D gene: .; CDR3 protein: CASSLDFRVDTEAFF; CDR3 DNA: TGTGCCAGCAGCTTAGATTTTCGGGTAGACACTGAAGCTTTCTTT
clone size: .; J gene: TRBJ1-3; V gene: TRBV5-1; D gene: .; CDR3 protein: CASSLELNPGNTIYF; CDR3 DNA: TGCGCCAGCAGCTTGGAGTTGAACCCTGGAAACACCATATATTTT
clone size: once; J gene: TRBJ2-2; V gene: TRBV19; D gene: .; CDR3 protein: CASSTVYREAGELFF; CDR3 DNA: TGTGCCAGTAGTACGGTATACAGGGAGGCCGGGGAGCTGTTTTTT
clone size: .; J gene: TRBJ1-1; V gene: TRBV30; D gene: .; CDR3 protein: CAGHGNTEAFF; CDR3 DNA: TGTGCCGGACATGGGAACACTGAAGCTTTCTTT
clone size: few; J gene: TRBJ1-1; V gene: TRBV6-1; D gene: .; CDR3 protein: CASSGRGRAEAFF; CDR3 DNA: TGTGCCAGCAGTGGAAGGGGAAGGGCTGAAGCTTTCTTT
clone size: .; J gene: TRBJ1-1; V gene: TRBV5-1; D gene: TRBD1; CDR3 protein: CASSLGTGGNTEAFF; CDR3 DNA: TGCGCCAGCAGCTTGGGGACAGGGGGAAACACTGAAGCTTTCTTT
clone size: .; J gene: TRBJ2-7; V gene: TRBV5-1; D gene: .; CDR3 protein: CASSTGLYEQYF; CDR3 DNA: TGCGCCAGCAGCACAGGGCTCTACGAGCAGTACTTC
clone size: .; J gene: TRBJ1-5; V gene: TRBV12-5; D gene: .; CDR3 protein: CASGLGGSNQPQHF; CDR3 DNA: TGTGCTAGTGGTTTGGGCGGAAGCAATCAGCCCCAGCATTTT
clone size: .; J gene: TRBJ1-5; V gene: TRBV6-1; D gene: TRBD1; CDR3 protein: CASRDRGQGNQPQHF; CDR3 DNA: TGTGCCAGCAGGGACAGGGGGCAGGGCAATCAGCCCCAGCATTTT
clone size: few; J gene: TRBJ2-5; V gene: TRBV6-5; D gene: TRBD1; CDR3 protein: CASSPRQGRGETQYF; CDR3 DNA: TGTGCCAGCAGTCCGCGACAGGGAAGGGGAGAGACCCAGTACTTC
clone size: .; J gene: TRBJ2-3; V gene: TRBV30; D gene: TRBD1; CDR3 protein: CALRSGTGEVDTQYF; CDR3 DNA: TGTGCCTTACGTTCAGGGACAGGGGAAGTAGATACGCAGTATTTT
clone size: .; J gene: TRBJ1-2; V gene: TRBV2; D gene: TRBD1; CDR3 protein: CASRTRGVNYGYTF; CDR3 DNA: TGTGCCAGCAGGACCAGGGGGGTTAACTATGGCTACACCTTC